This T cell receptor beta chain stems from a study of cytomegalovirus exposure and HLA in healthy donors. Study-wide points: The authors enumerated over 150 TCR beta chains as linked to cytomegalovirus.

Here immunoSEQ multiplex PCR was the method, and the copy in TCRdb shows in-frame clones only, minus some. Of around 56,000 clones listed, roughly 93% are singletons. Remarks on this clone: Its matching antigen is unknown.

This CDR3 has 16 residues. Germline V gene lookup returns CDR1 SGHRS and CDR2 YFSETQ. V was shortened by 1 base and J by 2 bases, with 14 bases between the two germline ends. It was the approximately 130-subject validation cohort, separate from the roughly 700-subject first cohort, to which the donors belonged. Sequencing was done on a sample of PBMCs. The TCR was taken from a woman younger than 30 in good health and CMV-seropositive. The genes are TRBV5-1 and TRBJ2-3; perhaps TRBD2 as D (6 bases). The CDR3 nucleotides read TGCGCCAGCAGCTTGACTCTGGGGGGAATCACAGATACGCAGTATTTT. It yields the protein CASSLTLGGITDTQYF.